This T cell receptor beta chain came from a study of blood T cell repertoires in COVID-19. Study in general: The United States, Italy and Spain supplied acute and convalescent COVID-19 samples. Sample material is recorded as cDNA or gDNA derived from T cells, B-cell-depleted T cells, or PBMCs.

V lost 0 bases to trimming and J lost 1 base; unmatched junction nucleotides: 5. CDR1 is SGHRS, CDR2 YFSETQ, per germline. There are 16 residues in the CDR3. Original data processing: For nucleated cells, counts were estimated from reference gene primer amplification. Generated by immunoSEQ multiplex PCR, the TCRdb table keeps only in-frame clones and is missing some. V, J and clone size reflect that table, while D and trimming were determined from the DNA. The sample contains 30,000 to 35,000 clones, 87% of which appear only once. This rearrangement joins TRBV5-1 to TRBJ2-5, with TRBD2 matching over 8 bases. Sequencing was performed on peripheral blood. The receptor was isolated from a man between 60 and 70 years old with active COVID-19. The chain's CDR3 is CASSLEVAGTQETQYF. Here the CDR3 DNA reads TGCGCCAGCAGCTTGGAGGTAGCGGGGACCCAAGAGACCCAGTACTTC.